This TCR beta chain was obtained from a study of early T cells in non-severe SARS-CoV-2 infection. Study details: The study sequenced bulk RNA from unsorted whole blood, with chains unpaired.

At least ten counts were recorded for this clonotype. TCRdb re-called the 5' RACE reads with MiXCR, one entry per CDR3 protein. The data show about 71,000 distinct CDR3 sequences, more than 14% seen once. This CDR3 has 14 amino acids. The V gene end was trimmed by 1 base and the J gene end by 7 bases; junction bases not matched to a gene: 10. CDR1 is DFQATT, CDR2 SNEGSKA, per germline (reference sequence). The clonotype was recovered from an adult who was a healthcare worker with PCR-confirmed SARS-CoV-2 infection or an uninfected control (not recorded which). The source was whole blood, collected at baseline. The chain couples TRBV20-1 to TRBJ2-7; 7 nucleotides match TRBD2. In DNA, the CDR3 is TGCAGTGCTAGAGGGGGGAGGGCGATAGTAGAGCAGTACTTC. It encodes CSARGGRAIVEQYF.